The clone carrying this T cell receptor beta chain is labeled medium-sized. Antigen specificity is unknown. This sample was included in a study of T cell repertoires in aging, cancer and after chemotherapy. Overall study: Over several months to years, re-sampled healthy donor repertoires clearly shared clones. The whole study produced a dataset of roughly 8.8 million TCR reads.

The CDR3 runs 13 residues. Trimming removed 6 bases from V and 4 bases from J, with 13 bases in between. Germline V gene sequence: CDR1 MNHEY, CDR2 SVGEGT. Broader study findings: In healthy donors, age-related TCR diversity loss mainly reflected lost richness.

Peripheral blood genomic DNA, not sorted cells or RNA, was the template. TRB rearrangements spanning V, D and J were amplified using mixed TRB-A/B primers. TCRdb used MiXCR to reprocess the multiplex PCR reads, holding one entry per CDR3 protein. The data hold 2,000 or so distinct CDR3 sequences, with 25% to 35% observed a single time. Sample: blood. The TCR sequence derives from a human donor in good health. The chain links TRBV6-2 or TRBV6-3 to TRBJ2-7, with D hard to call. CDR3 residues: CASRQSVVYEQYF. In DNA, the CDR3 is TGTGCCAGCAGACAGTCCGTGGTGTACGAGCAGTACTTC.